This entry features one T cell receptor (beta chain) sequence. Its antigen is currently unknown. The CDR3 sequence is 16 residues long. CDR1 is ENHRY, CDR2 SYGVKD, per germline. J lost 1 base, V lost 4 bases, and 9 bases had no gene match. This sample was included in a study of spatial heterogeneity in lung cancer. MiXCR, applied by TCRdb to the 5' RACE reads, yields one record per CDR3 protein. This table has around 9,300 distinct CDR3 sequences, roughly 54% appearing once. Study observations and caveats: Expanded alpha and beta TCR counts within tumors tracked tumor mutation counts.

Time point here: sample taken at primary tumor resection. Unsorted whole RNA samples from tumor, nontumor lung or frozen PBMC were sequenced. The gene calls are TRBV10-3 and TRBJ2-5, with 7 bases that match TRBD1. The sample in question was lung tumor tissue, obtained at surgery. The sequence was obtained from a female donor with early-stage non-small cell lung cancer. The CDR3 DNA reads TGTGCCATCAGTGCAGGAGACAGGGTAATCCAAGAGACCCAGTACTTC. Amino acids: CAISAGDRVIQETQYF.